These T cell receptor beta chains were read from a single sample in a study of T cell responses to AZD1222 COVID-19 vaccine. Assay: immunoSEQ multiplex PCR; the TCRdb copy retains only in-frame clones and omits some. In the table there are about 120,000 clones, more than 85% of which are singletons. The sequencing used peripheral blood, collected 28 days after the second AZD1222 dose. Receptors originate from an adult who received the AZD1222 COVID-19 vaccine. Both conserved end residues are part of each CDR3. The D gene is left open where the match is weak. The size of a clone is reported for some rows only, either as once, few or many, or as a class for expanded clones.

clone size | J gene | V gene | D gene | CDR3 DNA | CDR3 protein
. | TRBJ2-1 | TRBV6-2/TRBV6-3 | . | TGTGCCAGCAGCTTCTATAGCTCCTACAATGAGCAGTTCTTC | CASSFYSSYNEQFF
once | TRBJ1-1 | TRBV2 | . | TGTGCCAGCAAATCAACAGGATTGAACACTGAAGCTTTCTTT | CASKSTGLNTEAFF
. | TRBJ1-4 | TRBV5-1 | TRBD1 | TGCGCCAGCAGCTTGGGAAGTCAGGGGGTTGAAAAACTGTTTTTT | CASSLGSQGVEKLFF
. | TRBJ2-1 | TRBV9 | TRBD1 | TGTGCCAGCAGCAGAGGGACGGGACAGGGATACAATGAGCAGTTCTTC | CASSRGTGQGYNEQFF
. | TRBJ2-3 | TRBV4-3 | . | TGCGCCAGCAGCCAAGTCCAAAGGGCGGGAGATACGCAGTATTTT | CASSQVQRAGDTQYF
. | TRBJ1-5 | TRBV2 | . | TGTGCCAGCCGATTTGCCAATCAGCCCCAGCATTTT | CASRFANQPQHF
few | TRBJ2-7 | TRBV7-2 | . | TGTGCCAGCAGCTTAGGTTACGGGGGCGGCTACGAGCAGTACTTC | CASSLGYGGGYEQYF
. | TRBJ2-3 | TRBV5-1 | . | TGCGCCAGCAGCTTGTATGTTGGGGAAGATACGCAGTATTTT | CASSLYVGEDTQYF
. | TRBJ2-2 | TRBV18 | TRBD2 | TGTGCCAGCTCACTTACCCCGGCGGGAGGAGGAACCGGGGAGCTGTTTTTT | CASSLTPAGGGTGELFF
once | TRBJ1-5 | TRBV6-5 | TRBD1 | TGTGCCAGCAGTCCCACAGGGGCGGGGCAGCCCCAGCATTTT | CASSPTGAGQPQHF
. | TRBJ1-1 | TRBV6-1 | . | TGTGCCAGCAGTGAAGCCCGGACCCTGAACACTGAAGCTTTCTTT | CASSEARTLNTEAFF
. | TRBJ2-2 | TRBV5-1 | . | TGCGCCAGCAGACCCCCCTCGGGCACCGGGGAGCTGTTTTTT | CASRPPSGTGELFF
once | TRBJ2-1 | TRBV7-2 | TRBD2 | TGTGCCAGCAGTCATAGGACTAGCGGGAGTCCTCGTTATGAGCAGTTCTTC | CASSHRTSGSPRYEQFF
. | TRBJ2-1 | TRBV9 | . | TGTGCCAGCAGCGTAGGACAGACCGGGGGATACAATGAGCAGTTCTTC | CASSVGQTGGYNEQFF
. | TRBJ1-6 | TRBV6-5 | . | TGTGCCAGCAGACCACCGGGCCGGACTAATTCACCCCTCCACTTT | CASRPPGRTNSPLHF
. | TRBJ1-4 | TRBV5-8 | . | TGTGCCAGCAGCTTGACAGGGTTCAATGAAAAACTGTTTTTT | CASSLTGFNEKLFF
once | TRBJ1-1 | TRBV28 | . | TGTGCCAGCAGTTTCAATGGGGGCAGAAACACTGAAGCTTTCTTT | CASSFNGGRNTEAFF
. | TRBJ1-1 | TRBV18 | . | TGTGCCAGCTCCGTCGCTGGGACTGAAGCTTTCTTT | CASSVAGTEAFF
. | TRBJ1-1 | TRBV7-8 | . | TGTGCCAGCAGCTTAGCGGGTCCGAACACTGAAGCTTTCTTT | CASSLAGPNTEAFF
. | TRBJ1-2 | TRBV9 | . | TGTGCCAGCAGCGGCCGTGGCTACACCTTC | CASSGRGYTF
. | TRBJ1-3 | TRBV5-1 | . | TGCGCCAGCAGGATGGACATTCGCTCTGGAAACACCATATATTTT | CASRMDIRSGNTIYF
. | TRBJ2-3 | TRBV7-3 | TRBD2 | TGTGCCAGCAGCTTAACCGGCGGGAGTCCAGATACGCAGTATTTT | CASSLTGGSPDTQYF
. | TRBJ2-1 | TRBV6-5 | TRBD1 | TGTGCCAGCACGTTGGGACAGGGATTGGGGCAGTTCTTC | CASTLGQGLGQFF
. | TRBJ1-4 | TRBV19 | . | TGTGCCAGTTCGGTGTCGTGGTCTGAAAAACTGTTTTTT | CASSVSWSEKLFF
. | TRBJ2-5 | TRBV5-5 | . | TGTGCCAGCAGCCAACCCTCGAGTAGACCCCAAGAGACCCAGTACTTC | CASSQPSSRPQETQYF
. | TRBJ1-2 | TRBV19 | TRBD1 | TGTGCCAGTAGTATAGGCAGGGGGATGGAGGATGGCTACACCTTC | CASSIGRGMEDGYTF
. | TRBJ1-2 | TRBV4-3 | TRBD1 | TGCGCCAGCAGCCAAGATACAGGGGCGTATAACTATGGCTACACCTTC | CASSQDTGAYNYGYTF
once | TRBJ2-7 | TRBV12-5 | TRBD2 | TGTGCTAGTGGTCTCCGGACTAGCGGGAGTGGGTACGAGCAGTACTTC | CASGLRTSGSGYEQYF
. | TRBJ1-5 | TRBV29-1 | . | TGCAGCGTTGAACAGGGGATGGGGCAGCCCCAGCATTTT | CSVEQGMGQPQHF
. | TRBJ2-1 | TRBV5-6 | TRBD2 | TGTGCCAGCAGCGAGGGACTAGCGGGGGAGTACAATGAGCAGTTCTTC | CASSEGLAGEYNEQFF
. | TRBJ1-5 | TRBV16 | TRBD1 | TGTGCCAGCAGCCAGGGACAGAATCAGCCCCAGCATTTT | CASSQGQNQPQHF
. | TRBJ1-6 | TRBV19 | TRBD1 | TGTGCCAGTAACCCAACAGGGGAAGGTTCACCCCTCCACTTT | CASNPTGEGSPLHF
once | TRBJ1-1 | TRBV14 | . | TGTGCCAGCAGCCAGAATGTGGGTATTGAAGCTTTCTTT | CASSQNVGIEAFF
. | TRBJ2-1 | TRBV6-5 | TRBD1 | TGTGCCAGCAGCCACCTGGGACAGGGTGGCGATGAGCAGTTCTTC | CASSHLGQGGDEQFF
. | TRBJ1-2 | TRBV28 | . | TGTGCCAGCAGATTCAGAGATGCTAACTATGGCTACACCTTC | CASRFRDANYGYTF
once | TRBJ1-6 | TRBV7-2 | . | TGTGCCAGCAGCATACTGGGGGGCTCACCCCTCCACTTT | CASSILGGSPLHF
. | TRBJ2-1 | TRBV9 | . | TGTGCCAGCAGCGTTGATTACAATGAGCAGTTCTTC | CASSVDYNEQFF
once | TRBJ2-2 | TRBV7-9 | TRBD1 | TGTGCCAGCAGCGTGGACAGGGCCACCGGGGAGCTGTTTTTT | CASSVDRATGELFF
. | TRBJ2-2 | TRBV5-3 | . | TGTGCCAGAAGCGAGATCAGGCAGCGGACCAACACCGGGGAGCTGTTTTTT | CARSEIRQRTNTGELFF
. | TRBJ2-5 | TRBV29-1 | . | TGCAGCGTTTCACTAGCTCAAGAGACCCAGTACTTC | CSVSLAQETQYF
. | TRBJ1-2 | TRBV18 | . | TGTGCCAGCTCACCAGCGGGAGGCAACAACTATGGCTACACCTTC | CASSPAGGNNYGYTF
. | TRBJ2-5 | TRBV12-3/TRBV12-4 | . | TGTGCCAGCAGACAAGGGGGGGAGACCCAGTACTTC | CASRQGGETQYF
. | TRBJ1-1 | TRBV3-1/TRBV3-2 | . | TGTGCCAGCAGCCAAGTACGGGCCCGGAACACTGAAGCTTTCTTT | CASSQVRARNTEAFF
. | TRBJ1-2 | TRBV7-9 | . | TGTGCCAGCAGCACCTGGACAGATAACTATGGCTACACCTTC | CASSTWTDNYGYTF
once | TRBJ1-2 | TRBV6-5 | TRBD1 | TGTGCCAGCAGCCAGGGGACAGCCTATGGCCACACCTTC | CASSQGTAYGHTF
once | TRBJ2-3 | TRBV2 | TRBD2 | TGTGCCACACAGGCTAGCGGGAGCTCTAGCACAGATACGCAGTATTTT | CATQASGSSSTDTQYF
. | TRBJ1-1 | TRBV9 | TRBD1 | TGTGCCAGCAGCGTAGATACGACAGGGGCCTTGAACACTGAAGCTTTCTTT | CASSVDTTGALNTEAFF
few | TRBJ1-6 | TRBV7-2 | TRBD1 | TGTGCCAGCAGCCCTCCATCCGGGACAGTAAATTCACCCCTCCACTTT | CASSPPSGTVNSPLHF
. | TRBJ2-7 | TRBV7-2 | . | TGTGCCAGCAGCTTATCTGGTGCTGTCTCCTACGAGCAGTACTTC | CASSLSGAVSYEQYF
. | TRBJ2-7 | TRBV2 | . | TGTGCCAGCAGTGGTGTAGTCGGCTCCTACGAGCAGTACTTC | CASSGVVGSYEQYF
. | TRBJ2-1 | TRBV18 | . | TGTGCCAGCTCACCTAGGGGATCGCTAGCCGAATACAATGAGCAGTTCTTC | CASSPRGSLAEYNEQFF
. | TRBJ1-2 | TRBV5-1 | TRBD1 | TGCGCCAGCAGTTACCACGGGCAGGGGGCCGATGGCTACACCTTC | CASSYHGQGADGYTF